The source of this TCR beta chain is a study of T cell responses to AZD1222 COVID-19 vaccine. This clone was counted between two and nine times. TCRdb's copy holds only in-frame clones and misses some; the assay was immunoSEQ multiplex PCR. The data hold some 130,000 clones, with 84% observed a single time. The CDR3 loop spans 16 amino acids. V trimming: 4 bases; J trimming: 4 bases; junction bases outside the gene matches: 10. Germline values: CDR1 SEHNR, CDR2 FQNEAQ (reference sequence). The source was peripheral blood, collected on day 0 of AZD1222 vaccination. This clonotype was sampled from an adult in good health. This chain connects TRBV7-9 to TRBJ1-5; 7 nucleotides match TRBD1. The CDR3 loop is CASSSNRDSKNQPQHF. In DNA form, the CDR3 reads TGTGCCAGCAGCTCCAACCGGGACAGCAAGAATCAGCCCCAGCATTTT.